A single sample is the source of the 22 T cell receptor beta chains below, sequenced in a study of low-dose radiotherapy and immunotherapy resistance in tumors. TRAV- and TRBV-specific primers, spanning alpha and beta chains, primed first-strand cDNA. Over around 19 PCR cycles, TCRs were amplified from a constant-region primer and V-primer adapter. TCRdb re-derived calls from the reads in MiXCR, one entry per CDR3 protein. Of more than 50,000 distinct CDR3 sequences listed, under 30% were seen once; the top ten hold around 5%. Time point given: before trial treatment. Sequenced material: PBMCs, taken before treatment. All receptors come from a male donor with prostate cancer.

This clonotype was seen at least ten times. The chain's CDR3 is CASSLTGQGFTEAFF. As DNA, the CDR3 is TGTGCCAGCAGCTTAACAGGACAGGGCTTTACTGAAGCTTTCTTT. The gene calls are TRBV7-3 and TRBJ1-1; 8 nucleotides align to TRBD1. The trim removed 0 bases at V and 5 bases at J, leaving 5 bases unmatched. The CDR3 is 15 amino acids. CDR1 and CDR2 (germline): SGHTA, FQGTGA.

The CDR3, as DNA: TGCGCCAGCAGCACCGGGACTAGCGGGGGGACTAGCACAGATACGCAGTATTTT. Its protein is CASSTGTSGGTSTDTQYF. V gene TRBV5-1 combines with J gene TRBJ2-3; 15 nucleotides line up with TRBD2. CDR1 and CDR2 from the germline V gene are SGHRS and YFSETQ. The CDR3 is 18 residues long. Trimming removed 4 bases from V and 0 bases from J; junction bases left unmatched: 6.

This clonotype was observed at least ten times. The V call is TRBV28, the J call TRBJ2-1; no definite D call. Trimming stripped 3 bases from V and 8 bases from J, with 5 bases between. The CDR3 is 11 amino acids. The germline CDR1 and CDR2 sequences are MDHEN and SYDVKM. In DNA, the CDR3 is TGTGCCAGCAGTTTTAACCATGAGCAGTTCTTC. Translation gives CASSFNHEQFF.

This clonotype was found many times. The J gene is TRBJ2-1, the V gene TRBV14; 13 nucleotides agree with TRBD2. CDR3 length equals 16 residues. Germline V gene data show CDR1 as SGHDN and CDR2 as FVKESK. Losses at the gene ends were 5 bases for V and 3 bases for J; bases not matched to a gene: 4. The CDR3 nucleotides read TGTGCCAGCAGCATCCGGACTAGCGGGAGCTACAATGAGCAGTTCTTC. Translated: CASSIRTSGSYNEQFF. Full variable domain (outside the CDR3, taken from reference TRBV14 and TRBJ2-1): EAGVTQFPSHSVIEKGQTVTLRCDPISGHDNLYWYRRVMGKEIKFLLHFVKESKQDESGMPNNRFLAERTGGTYSTLKVQPAELEDSGVYFCASSIRTSGSYNEQFFGPGTRLTVL.

Ten or more counts support this clonotype. The junction does not match germline at one end; this may be a read error. V and J are TRBV5-1 and TRBJ2-7; a weak D match, TRBD1 (5 bases). Germline lookup yields CDR1 SGHRS and CDR2 YFSETQ. This CDR3 has 14 amino acids. The CDR3 coding sequence is TGTGCCAGCAGCTTAGACCAGGGATCCTACGAGCAGTACTTC. This encodes CASSLDQGSYEQYF. The full variable domain, with the rest looked up from reference TRBV5-1 and TRBJ2-7, is KAGVTQTPRYLIKTRGQQVTLSCSPISGHRSVSWYQQTPGQGLQFLFEYFSETQRNKGNFPGRFSGRQFSNSRSEMNVSTLELGDSALYLCASSLDQGSYEQYFGPGTRLTVT.

The sample holds many counts of this clonotype. This chain links TRBV10-2 with TRBJ2-2; TRBD2 might be the D (5 bases). Germline CDR1 and CDR2: WSHSY and SAAADI. The CDR3 contains 11 residues. With 8 bases removed from V and 5 bases from J, the gap between germline ends came to 6 bases. The CDR3 DNA is TGCGCCAGCGGGGAGACCGGGGAGCTGTTTTTT. Amino acids: CASGETGELFF.

This clonotype was counted many times. The V gene is TRBV19, the J gene TRBJ1-2; D gene uncertain. This CDR3 is built from 11 residues. CDR1 and CDR2 (germline): LNHDA, SQIVND (reference sequence). The germline V and J ends were trimmed by 2 bases and 5 bases, with 3 bases remaining between them. CDR3 region: CASSIRYGYTF. Written as DNA, the CDR3 is TGTGCCAGTAGTATAAGATATGGCTACACCTTC.

This clonotype occurred a few times. The chain recombines TRBV7-2 with TRBJ1-2, with 11 positions matching TRBD1. CDR1 and CDR2 (germline): SGHTA, FQGNSA. V gave up 5 bases and J gave up 6 bases; unmatched junction bases: 2. The CDR3 sequence is 13 residues long. CDR3 amino acids: CASSRTGGNGYTF. The CDR3 DNA is TGTGCCAGCAGCAGGACAGGGGGCAATGGCTACACCTTC.

This clonotype was picked up many times. The chain uses TRBV7-9 and TRBJ2-1, with TRBD2 identical over 10 bases. Unmatched junction bases numbered 3, after V lost 0 bases and J lost 7 bases. Per the germline V gene, CDR1 is SEHNR and CDR2 is FQNEAQ (reference sequence). This CDR3 is built from 15 residues. CDR3 bases: TGTGCCAGCAGCTTAGCGGGACTAGCGATGAATGAGCAGTTCTTC. It specifies CASSLAGLAMNEQFF.

The genes are TRBV6-2 or TRBV6-3 and TRBJ2-5, with D perhaps TRBD1 (5 bases). CDR1 MNHEY and CDR2 SVGEGT come from the germline V gene. This CDR3 contains 14 residues. Deletions cut 6 bases from V and 4 bases from J, with 15 bases between. CDR3 sequence reads: CASRTTESGETQYF. The CDR3 coding sequence is TGTGCCAGCAGAACGACAGAATCAGGAGAGACCCAGTACTTC.

Only a few counts were recorded for this clonotype. The chain uses TRBV30 and TRBJ1-3; no clear D. The CDR3 runs 13 residues. Germline values: CDR1 GTSNPN, CDR2 SVGIG (reference sequence). Trimming pared 5 bases from V and 1 base from J, leaving 9 bases between. The CDR3 loop is CAWRLTSGNTIYF. In DNA form, the CDR3 reads TGTGCCTGGCGCCTGACATCTGGAAACACCATATATTTT.

This clonotype was detected only a few times. The V and J genes are TRBV11-3 and TRBJ2-1, with 11 bases fitting TRBD1. The V gene's germline CDR1 is SGHNT and CDR2 YENEEA. V shed 5 bases, J shed 8 bases, and the junction held 14 bases outside the gene matches. The CDR3 consists of 17 residues. CDR3 loop: CASSRRTGGASSDEQFF. The DNA for the CDR3 is TGTGCCAGCAGCCGTAGGACAGGGGGCGCGAGTAGCGATGAGCAGTTCTTC. The full variable domain, completed using reference TRBV11-3 and TRBJ2-1, is EAGVVQSPRYKIIEKKQPVAFWCNPISGHNTLYWYLQNLGQGPELLIRYENEEAVDDSQLPKDRFSAERLKGVDSTLKIQPAELGDSAVYLCASSRRTGGASSDEQFFGPGTRLTVL.

This clonotype has at least ten counts. The chain is built from TRBV6-2 or TRBV6-3 and TRBJ1-2; a weak D match, TRBD1 (5 bases). Per germline, CDR1 MNHEY and CDR2 SVGEGT. The CDR3 has 14 residues. Trimming left V 6 bases short and J 2 bases short, with 13 bases between. CDR3 in DNA: TGTGCCAGCAGCGAACCAGGGAGGAACTATGGCTACACCTTC. Its translation: CASSEPGRNYGYTF.

This clonotype was observed many times. The rearrangement uses TRBV28 and TRBJ2-1; TRBD2 might be the D (6 bases). The V end lost 5 bases, the J end lost 5 bases, and 13 bases lay between the germline ends. This CDR3 comprises 14 residues. The germline gives CDR1 MDHEN, CDR2 SYDVKM. The CDR3 DNA follows: TGTGCCAGCAGTACACCCCGACTAGACAATGAGCAGTTCTTC. This encodes CASSTPRLDNEQFF.

Many counts were recorded for this clonotype. The chain carries TRBV28 and TRBJ2-1; tentatively, D is TRBD2 (6 bases). V lost 3 bases and J lost 5, with 11 bases in between. This CDR3 contains 14 residues. Germline V gene data show CDR1 as MDHEN and CDR2 as SYDVKM. The CDR3 coding sequence is TGTGCCAGCAGTTTCGGGGGATCTAACAATGAGCAGTTCTTC. Its protein product is CASSFGGSNNEQFF.

This clonotype was found many times. The chain recombines TRBV7-6 with TRBJ1-3; D gene unclear. Between the trimmed V and J ends, which lost 4 bases and 1 base, there was a span of 17 bases. The length of the CDR3 is 17 residues. CDR1 is SGHVS and CDR2 is FNYEAQ in the germline V gene. For the CDR3, the DNA is TGTGCCAGCAGCTCAACAGTATTTCAGACATCTGGAAACACCATATATTTT. It specifies CASSSTVFQTSGNTIYF.

This clonotype was observed many times. The rearrangement uses TRBV7-2 and TRBJ2-2, with a tentative D call TRBD2 (6 bases). Per germline, CDR1 SGHTA and CDR2 FQGNSA. The CDR3 covers 15 residues. Trimming stripped 2 bases from V and 1 base from J, with 8 bases between. CDR3 amino acids: CASSLRTMNTGELFF. The CDR3 DNA reads TGTGCCAGCAGCTTAAGGACTATGAACACCGGGGAGCTGTTTTTT.

The table lists this clonotype with a few counts. The chain employs TRBV2 and TRBJ1-5, with unresolved D. CDR1 is SNHLY, CDR2 FYNNEI, per germline. The length of the CDR3 is 15 residues. Trimming took off 0 bases at V and 9 bases at J, with 15 bases between the two ends. The CDR3 DNA is TGTGCCAGCAGTGAAGCGTTGGTGGGTGGGTCGCCCCAGCATTTT. It specifies CASSEALVGGSPQHF.

This clonotype was detected many times. The rearrangement links TRBV9 to TRBJ2-7, with a tentative D call TRBD1 (5 bases). CDR1 is SGDLS and CDR2 is YYNGEE in the germline V gene. The CDR3 runs 11 residues. Trimming removed 4 bases at V and 7 bases at J, with 9 bases between. CDR3 protein: CASSPGREQYF. CDR3 nucleotides: TGTGCCAGCAGCCCAGGGCGGGAGCAGTACTTC.

This clonotype showed up just once. No conserved phenylalanine or tryptophan is present at the end of the CDR3, so a read error is the likely explanation. The genes are TRBV30 and TRBJ2-1; 10 bases line up with TRBD2. V was clipped by 8 bases and J by 9 bases; unmatched bases: 10. The CDR3 consists of 13 residues. Germline V gene data show CDR1 as GTSNPN and CDR2 as SVGIG (reference sequence). CDR3 nucleotide sequence: TGTGCCGGTTATAGCGGGAGGAGTACTGAGCAGTTCTTA. Protein sequence: CAGYSGRSTEQFL.

This clonotype was found many times. The CDR3 coding sequence is TGCAGTGCTAGATCCTGGGGAGGGGTGACCCAGTACTTC. It translates to CSARSWGGVTQYF. This chain joins TRBV20-1 and TRBJ2-5, with 7 bases that match TRBD2. The CDR3 spans 13 residues. Germline V gene lookup returns CDR1 DFQATT and CDR2 SNEGSKA (reference sequence). J gave up 7 bases and V 2 bases, and 7 bases lay outside the gene matches.

The sample holds many counts of this clonotype. The chain couples TRBV20-1 to TRBJ1-1; D perhaps matches TRBD1 (6 bases). Germline assignment: CDR1 DFQATT and CDR2 SNEGSKA (reference sequence). The CDR3 covers 15 residues. V lost 0 bases, J lost 0 bases, and 11 bases lay in between. The CDR3 DNA reads as TGCAGTGCTAGAGAGGGGGCCGGGTTGAACACTGAAGCTTTCTTT. This codes for CSAREGAGLNTEAFF.